What follows are 9 T cell receptor beta chains derived from one specimen sequenced in a study of multiple sclerosis patients with progressive multifocal leukoencephalopathy. Clones were read by immunoSEQ multiplex PCR, and TCRdb kept only the in-frame ones, dropping some. This sample has more than 30,000 clones, with about nine tenths found just once. Time point: time of PML onset. Sequenced here: PBMCs, sampled from a patient treated with natalizumab. The receptor set was obtained from a woman aged 35 to 49 with progressive multifocal leukoencephalopathy.

The gene calls are TRBV28 and TRBJ2-7; 12 bases match TRBD2. In germline, CDR1 is MDHEN, CDR2 SYDVKM. Trimming removed 3 bases from V and 7 bases from J; junction bases left unmatched: 10. The length of the CDR3 is 16 residues. CDR3 DNA sequence: TGTGCCAGCAGTTTGCCACTAGCGGGAGGCCCCCTGGAGCAGTACTTC. Encoded protein: CASSLPLAGGPLEQYF.

V and J are TRBV18 and TRBJ2-3; TRBD1 agrees at 12 bases. CDR3 length: 17 amino acids. V trimming: 3 bases; J trimming: 2 bases; junction bases outside the gene matches: 6. Germline values: CDR1 KGHSH, CDR2 LQKENI. The chain's CDR3 is CASSPKPGQGATDTQYF. Here the CDR3 DNA reads TGTGCCAGCTCACCGAAACCGGGACAGGGGGCCACAGATACGCAGTATTTT.

V is TRBV2 and J is TRBJ1-1; 8 bases fit TRBD1. J was trimmed by 1 base and V by 5 bases; bases with no gene match: 6. Germline CDR1 is SNHLY and CDR2 is FYNNEI. This CDR3 is 15 amino acids long. In nucleotides, the CDR3 is TGTGCCAGCAGTCAAAGGACAGGGAGGAACACTGAAGCTTTCTTT. Encoded protein: CASSQRTGRNTEAFF.

The chain carries TRBV27 and TRBJ2-4; D could derive from TRBD1 or TRBD2 (6 bases each). This CDR3 comprises 13 residues. V gave up 2 bases and J gave up 8 bases, with 10 bases separating them. Germline CDR1 reads MNHEY; CDR2 reads SMNVEV (reference sequence). The CDR3 DNA follows: TGTGCCAGCAGTTTAACGGGGGCGGACATTCAGTACTTC. Encoded protein: CASSLTGADIQYF.

The V gene is TRBV19, the J gene TRBJ2-1, with TRBD2 matching over 10 bases. Per germline, CDR1 LNHDA and CDR2 SQIVND (reference sequence). V gave up 3 bases and J gave up 7 bases; unmatched junction bases: 6. The CDR3 runs to 15 residues. CDR3 in DNA: TGTGCCAGTAGTATGGCTAGCGGGGGCCGAAATGAGCAGTTCTTC. It encodes CASSMASGGRNEQFF.

The V gene is TRBV18, the J gene TRBJ2-5, with D unclear. Trimming pared 1 base from V and 4 bases from J, leaving 4 bases between. CDR3 length: 12 amino acids. Germline-derived CDR1 and CDR2 are KGHSH and LQKENI. Written as DNA, the CDR3 is TGTGCCAGCTCACCACGGCCAGAGACCCAGTACTTC. It yields the protein CASSPRPETQYF.

The J gene is TRBJ2-2, the V gene TRBV30, with unresolved D. CDR1 is GTSNPN, CDR2 SVGIG, per germline (reference sequence). V lost 0 bases and J 4 bases, leaving 6 bases between the germline ends. The CDR3 is 13 residues long. CDR3 loop: CAWSVPPTGELFF. DNA for the CDR3: TGTGCCTGGAGTGTACCACCCACCGGGGAGCTGTTTTTT. The full variable domain, completed using reference TRBV30 and TRBJ2-2, is SQTIHQWPATLVQPVGSPLSLECTVEGTSNPNLYWYRQAAGRGLQLLFYSVGIGQISSEVPQNLSASRPQDRQFILSSKKLLLSDSGFYLCAWSVPPTGELFFGEGSRLTVL.

The chain employs TRBV30 and TRBJ2-7; D is undetermined. Trimming pared 1 base from V and 5 bases from J, leaving 18 bases between. This CDR3 is 15 amino acids long. The V gene's germline CDR1 is GTSNPN and CDR2 SVGIG (reference sequence). In nucleotides, the CDR3 is TGTGCCTGGAGTGGAAGAGCAGGTTCCCCCCACGAGCAGTACTTC. It encodes CAWSGRAGSPHEQYF.

The chain couples TRBV7-2 to TRBJ2-5; TRBD1 matches 9 bases. CDR3 size: 15 residues. Germline V gives CDR1 SGHTA, CDR2 FQGNSA. The V segment lost 5 bases and the J segment 4 bases; nucleotides outside the gene matches: 8. CDR3 in amino acids: CASSLARQGGETQYF. The CDR3 DNA sequence: TGTGCCAGCAGCCTCGCCAGACAGGGGGGAGAGACCCAGTACTTC.